This TCR beta chain was recovered during a study of cytomegalovirus exposure and HLA in healthy donors. The study, taken as a whole, reports: A subsequent analysis found that TCR clusters from the first cohort also tended to co-occur in the roughly 120 validation repertoires, with approximately 95% of cluster scores above 0. In vitro data verified a few CMV-associated chains as specific for CMV antigens. TCR beta chains numbering some 150 were designated cytomegalovirus-associated.

A single count supports this clone. Antigen specificity is unknown. Profiling relied on immunoSEQ multiplex PCR, and the TCRdb table lists in-frame clones only, not all of them. The data show around 260,000 clones, less than 95% seen once. Trimming shortened V by 10 bases and J by 2 bases, and 12 bases separated the two germline ends. CDR1 LNHDA and CDR2 SQIVND come from the germline V gene (reference sequence). CDR3 size: 12 residues. The sequenced sample was PBMCs. V usage is TRBV19 and J usage is TRBJ2-7, with a possible D match to TRBD2 (7 bases). The sequence came from a woman in her twenties or thirties in good health and CMV-seronegative. Here the CDR3 reads CATGGGPYEQYF. The CDR3 bases are TGTGCCACGGGGGGCGGACCCTACGAGCAGTACTTC. Combining the CDR3 with reference TRBV19 and TRBJ2-7 gives the whole variable domain DGGITQSPKYLFRKEGQNVTLSCEQNLNHDAMYWYRQDPGQGLRLIYYSQIVNDFQKGDIAEGYSVSREKKESFPLTVTSAQKNPTAFYLCATGGGPYEQYFGPGTRLTVT.